Each of the 9 T cell receptor beta chains below was sequenced from the same sample in a study of CD8+ T cells in alopecia areata. Treatment indicated: oral pan-JAK inhibitor, 5-10 mg twice daily. Sequencing templates came from extracted RNA that was reverse transcribed into cDNA. TCRdb keeps only in-frame clones here, not all; method: immunoSEQ multiplex PCR. Found here are about 210,000 clones, over 60% of them singletons; the top ten hold approximately 1.2%. Sequences were derived from CD4+ T cells sorted from blood, sampled at approximately week 42, from a patient treated with tofacitinib. Receptors originate from a human donor with alopecia areata.

The rearrangement uses TRBV30 and TRBJ1-1; D gene uncertain. Germline loops: CDR1 GTSNPN, CDR2 SVGIG (reference sequence). V dropped 4 bases and J dropped 2 bases, with 14 bases sitting between them. There are 14 residues in the CDR3. CDR3 sequence reads: CAWTRVSPNTEAFF. DNA for the CDR3: TGTGCCTGGACGCGAGTCAGCCCAAACACTGAAGCTTTCTTT.

The CDR3 sequence is CSVGGTGVHEQYF. For the CDR3, the DNA is TGCAGCGTGGGGGGGACAGGGGTCCACGAGCAGTACTTC. This rearrangement joins TRBV29-1 to TRBJ2-7, with TRBD1 matching 10 bases. Germline V lookup: CDR1 SQVTM, CDR2 ANQGSEA. The J segment lost 5 bases and the V segment lost 6 bases, leaving 7 bases of the junction unmatched. This CDR3 comprises 13 residues.

V usage is TRBV4-3 and J usage is TRBJ2-2, with unresolved D. Germline V gene sequence: CDR1 LGHNA, CDR2 YSLEER. Deletions cut 4 bases from V and 6 bases from J, with 6 bases between. This CDR3 is 12 amino acids long. The CDR3 DNA reads TGCGCCAGCAGCCGGGCCCCCGGGGAGCTGTTTTTT. Translated: CASSRAPGELFF.

In this sample, this clone turned up a few times. This sequence joins TRBV2 and TRBJ1-2; D is uncertain. The ends were cut back, 6 bases at V and 1 base at J, with 6 bases in the middle. This CDR3 region has 12 residues. CDR1 and CDR2 (germline): SNHLY, FYNNEI. The DNA of the CDR3 is TGTGCCAGCAGGGACGATAACTATGGCTACACCTTC. This sequence encodes CASRDDNYGYTF. The entire variable domain, with the rest obtained from reference TRBV2 and TRBJ1-2, is as follows: EPEVTQTPSHQVTQMGQEVILRCVPISNHLYFYWYRQILGQKVEFLVSFYNNEISEKSEIFDDQFSVERPDGSNFTLKIRSTKLEDSAMYFCASRDDNYGYTFGSGTRLTVV.

J is TRBJ2-2 and V is TRBV7-9; 7 nucleotides align to TRBD1. The J segment lost 5 bases and the V segment lost 7 bases, leaving 13 bases of the junction unmatched. This CDR3 spans 16 amino acids. CDR1 is SEHNR, CDR2 FQNEAQ, per germline (reference sequence). CDR3 in DNA: TGTGCCAGCACCAGACAGGGATCGATTGTGACCGGGGAGCTGTTTTTT. Translated: CASTRQGSIVTGELFF.

In its sample, this clone was seen a few times. This chain connects TRBV5-5 to TRBJ2-7; D is unclear. V lost 1 base and J 3 bases, leaving 5 bases between the germline ends. Germline assignment: CDR1 SGHKS and CDR2 YYEKEE (reference sequence). The CDR3 loop spans 12 amino acids. For the CDR3, the DNA is TGTGCCAGCAGCTTGCACGGCTACGAGCAGTACTTC. Translation gives CASSLHGYEQYF.

This clone has a handful of counts. V usage is TRBV10-2 and J usage is TRBJ2-1, with TRBD2 identical over 11 bases. The CDR3 sequence is 18 residues long. V shed 5 bases and J 0 bases; nucleotides not matched to a gene: 9. Looked up from germline, CDR1 is WSHSY and CDR2 is SAAADI. CDR3 loop: CASSPPSGGTSSYNEQFF. Written as DNA, the CDR3 is TGCGCCAGCAGTCCGCCTAGCGGGGGGACGAGCTCCTACAATGAGCAGTTCTTC.

V gene TRBV2 combines with J gene TRBJ2-5, with a weak D call TRBD1 (6 bases). V lost 10 bases and J lost 7, with 13 bases in between. CDR3 size: 11 residues. Germline V lookup: CDR1 SNHLY, CDR2 FYNNEI. CDR3 bases: TGTGCCACAGGGGCTGGCGGGACCCAGTACTTC. Encoded protein: CATGAGGTQYF.

V usage is TRBV9 and J usage is TRBJ1-1; possible D gene TRBD1, 5 bases. Germline CDR1 and CDR2: SGDLS and YYNGEE. There are 14 residues in the CDR3. V lost 0 bases and J 3 bases, leaving 9 bases between the germline ends. Written as DNA, the CDR3 is TGTGCCAGCAGCGTAGAGCCAGGGTACACTGAAGCTTTCTTT. Translating it yields CASSVEPGYTEAFF.